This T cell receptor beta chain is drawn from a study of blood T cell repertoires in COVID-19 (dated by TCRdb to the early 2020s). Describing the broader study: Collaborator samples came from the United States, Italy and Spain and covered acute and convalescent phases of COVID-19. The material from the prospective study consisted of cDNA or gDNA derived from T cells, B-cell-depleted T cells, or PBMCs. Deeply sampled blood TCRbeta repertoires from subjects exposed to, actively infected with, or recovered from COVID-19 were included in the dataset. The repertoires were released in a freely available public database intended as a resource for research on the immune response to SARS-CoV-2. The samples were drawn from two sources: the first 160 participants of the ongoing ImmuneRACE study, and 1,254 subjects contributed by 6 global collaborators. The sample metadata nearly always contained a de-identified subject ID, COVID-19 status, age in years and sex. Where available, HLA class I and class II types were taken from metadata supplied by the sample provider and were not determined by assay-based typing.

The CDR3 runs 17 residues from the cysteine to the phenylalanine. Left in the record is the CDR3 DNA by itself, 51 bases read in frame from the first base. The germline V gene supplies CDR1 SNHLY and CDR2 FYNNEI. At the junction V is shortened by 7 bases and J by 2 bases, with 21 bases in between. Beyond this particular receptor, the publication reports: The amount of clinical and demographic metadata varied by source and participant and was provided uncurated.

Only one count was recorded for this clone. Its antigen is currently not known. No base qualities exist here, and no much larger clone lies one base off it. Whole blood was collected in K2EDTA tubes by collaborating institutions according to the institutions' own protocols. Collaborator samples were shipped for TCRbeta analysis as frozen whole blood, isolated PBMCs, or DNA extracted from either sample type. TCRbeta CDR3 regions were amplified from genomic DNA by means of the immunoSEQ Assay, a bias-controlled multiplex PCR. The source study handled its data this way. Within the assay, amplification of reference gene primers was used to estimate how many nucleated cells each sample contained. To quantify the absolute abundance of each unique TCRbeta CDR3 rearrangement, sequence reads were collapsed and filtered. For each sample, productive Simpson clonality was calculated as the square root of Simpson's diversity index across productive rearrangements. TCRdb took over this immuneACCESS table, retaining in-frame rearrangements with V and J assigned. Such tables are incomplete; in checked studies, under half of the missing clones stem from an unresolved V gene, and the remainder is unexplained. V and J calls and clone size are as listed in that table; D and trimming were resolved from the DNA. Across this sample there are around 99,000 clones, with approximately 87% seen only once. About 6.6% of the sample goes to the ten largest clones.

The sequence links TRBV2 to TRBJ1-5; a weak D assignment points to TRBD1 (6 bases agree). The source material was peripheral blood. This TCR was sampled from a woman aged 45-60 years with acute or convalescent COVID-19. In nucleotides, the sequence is TGTGCCAGCACCCGGAAGAGCAGGGGTAGTGGCAATCAGCCCCAGCATTTT. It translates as CASTRKSRGSGNQPQHF.